This TCR beta chain derives from a study of shared clonotypes between healthy human individuals. The table came from immunoSEQ multiplex PCR; TCRdb's copy has only in-frame clones and leaves some out. Of roughly 500,000 clones detected, almost 97% appear once; the ten largest clones hold about 0.054%. This clonotype was sampled from a woman in her twenties or thirties in good health. The specimen sequenced was naive CD4+ T cells sorted from blood. Subset indicated: CD45RA+ positively selected.

The CDR3 here is CASSLAGAGYGYTF. CDR3 coding DNA: TGTGCCAGCAGCTTAGCGGGGGCAGGGTACGGCTACACCTTC. The genes are TRBV11-2 and TRBJ1-2, with a tentative D call TRBD1 (6 bases). Germline V gene data show CDR1 as SGHAT and CDR2 as FQNNGV. Trimming shortened V by 1 base and J by 8 bases, and 14 bases separated the two germline ends. The CDR3 consists of 14 residues.